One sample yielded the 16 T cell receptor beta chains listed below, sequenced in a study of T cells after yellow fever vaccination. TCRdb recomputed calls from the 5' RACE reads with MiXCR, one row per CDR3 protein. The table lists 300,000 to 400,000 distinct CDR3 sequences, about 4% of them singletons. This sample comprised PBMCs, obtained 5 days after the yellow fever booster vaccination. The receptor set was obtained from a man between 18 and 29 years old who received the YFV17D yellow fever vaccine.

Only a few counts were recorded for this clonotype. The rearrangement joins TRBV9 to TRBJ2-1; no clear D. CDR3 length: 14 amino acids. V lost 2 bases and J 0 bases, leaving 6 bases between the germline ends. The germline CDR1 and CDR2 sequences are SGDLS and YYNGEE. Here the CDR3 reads CASSVPGSYNEQFF. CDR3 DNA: TGTGCCAGCAGCGTCCCGGGCTCCTACAATGAGCAGTTCTTC. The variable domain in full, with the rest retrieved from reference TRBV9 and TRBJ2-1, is DSGVTQTPKHLITATGQRVTLRCSPRSGDLSVYWYQQSLDQGLQFLIQYYNGEERAKGNILERFSAQQFPDLHSELNLSSLELGDSALYFCASSVPGSYNEQFFGPGTRLTVL.

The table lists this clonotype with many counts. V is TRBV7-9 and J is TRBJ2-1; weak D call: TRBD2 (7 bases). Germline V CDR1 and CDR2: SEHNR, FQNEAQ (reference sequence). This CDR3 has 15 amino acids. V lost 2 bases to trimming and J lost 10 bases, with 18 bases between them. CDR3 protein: CASSLRGAAEGEQFF. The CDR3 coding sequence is TGTGCCAGCAGCTTACGGGGGGCGGCAGAAGGGGAGCAGTTCTTC.

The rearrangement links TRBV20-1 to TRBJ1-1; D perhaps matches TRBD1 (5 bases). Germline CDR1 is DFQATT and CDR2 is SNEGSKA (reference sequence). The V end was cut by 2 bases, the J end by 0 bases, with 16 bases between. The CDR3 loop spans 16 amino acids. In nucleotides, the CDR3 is TGCAGTGCTAGATACCTAAGACAGTCGATGAACACTGAAGCTTTCTTT. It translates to CSARYLRQSMNTEAFF.

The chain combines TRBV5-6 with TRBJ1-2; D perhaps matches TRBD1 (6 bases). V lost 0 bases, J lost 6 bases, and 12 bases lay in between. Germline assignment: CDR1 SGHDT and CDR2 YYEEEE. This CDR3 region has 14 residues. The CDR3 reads CASSLAPGAHGYTF. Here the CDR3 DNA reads TGTGCCAGCAGCTTGGCCCCGGGGGCGCATGGCTACACCTTC.

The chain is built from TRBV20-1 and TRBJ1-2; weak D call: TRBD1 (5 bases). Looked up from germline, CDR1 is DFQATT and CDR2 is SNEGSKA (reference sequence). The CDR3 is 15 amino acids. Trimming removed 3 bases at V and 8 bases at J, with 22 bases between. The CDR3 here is CSASLPGTEKIGYTF. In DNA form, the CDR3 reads TGCAGTGCTAGCCTACCAGGGACGGAAAAAATCGGCTACACCTTC.

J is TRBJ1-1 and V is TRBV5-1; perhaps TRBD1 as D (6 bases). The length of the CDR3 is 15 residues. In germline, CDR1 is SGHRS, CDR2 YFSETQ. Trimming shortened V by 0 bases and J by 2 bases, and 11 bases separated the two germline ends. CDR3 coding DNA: TGCGCCAGCAGCTTGGAGGCACAGGGAAACACTGAAGCTTTCTTT. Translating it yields CASSLEAQGNTEAFF.

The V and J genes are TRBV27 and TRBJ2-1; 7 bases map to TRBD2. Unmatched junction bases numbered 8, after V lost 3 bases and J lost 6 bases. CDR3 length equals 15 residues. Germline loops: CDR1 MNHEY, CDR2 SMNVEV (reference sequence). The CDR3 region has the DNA TGTGCCAGCAGTTTGGAACTAGCGTCCCTCAATGAGCAGTTCTTC. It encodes CASSLELASLNEQFF.

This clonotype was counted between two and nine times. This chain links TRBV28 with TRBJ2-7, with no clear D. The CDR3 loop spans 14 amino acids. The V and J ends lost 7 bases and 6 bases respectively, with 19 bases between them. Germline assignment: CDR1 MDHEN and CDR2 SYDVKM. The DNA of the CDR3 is TGTGCCAGCACTCGCGTTAGACAAATCGGCGAGCAGTACTTC. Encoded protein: CASTRVRQIGEQYF.

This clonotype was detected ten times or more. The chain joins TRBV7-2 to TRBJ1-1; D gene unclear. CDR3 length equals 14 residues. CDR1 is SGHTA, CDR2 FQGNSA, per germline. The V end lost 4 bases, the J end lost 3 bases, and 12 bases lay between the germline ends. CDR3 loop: CASSSGFMYTEAFF. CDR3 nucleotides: TGTGCCAGCAGCTCAGGTTTCATGTACACTGAAGCTTTCTTT.

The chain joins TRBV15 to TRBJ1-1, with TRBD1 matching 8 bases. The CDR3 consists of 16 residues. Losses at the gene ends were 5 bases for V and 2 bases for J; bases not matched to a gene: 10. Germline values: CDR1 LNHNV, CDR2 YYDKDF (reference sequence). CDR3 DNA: TGTGCCACCAGCGTTTACGCGACAGGGGCTAACACTGAAGCTTTCTTT. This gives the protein CATSVYATGANTEAFF.

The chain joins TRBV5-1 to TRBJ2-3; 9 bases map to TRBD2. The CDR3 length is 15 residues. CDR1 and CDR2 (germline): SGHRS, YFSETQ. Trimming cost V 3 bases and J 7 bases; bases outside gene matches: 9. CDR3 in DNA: TGCGCCAGCAGCTGGGGGGTAGCGGGGGAGAATACGCAGTATTTT. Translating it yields CASSWGVAGENTQYF.

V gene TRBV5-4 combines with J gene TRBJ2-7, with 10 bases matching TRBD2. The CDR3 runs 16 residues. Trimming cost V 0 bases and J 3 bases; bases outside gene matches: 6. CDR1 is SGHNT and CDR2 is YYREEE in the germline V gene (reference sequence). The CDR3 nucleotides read TGTGCCAGCAGCTTGGTGGTAGCGGGGGGCCGCTACGAGCAGTACTTC. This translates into CASSLVVAGGRYEQYF.

CDR3 in amino acids: CASSERAVSETQYF. CDR3 nucleotides: TGTGCCAGCAGTGAACGGGCAGTGTCAGAGACCCAGTACTTC. The chain employs TRBV2 and TRBJ2-5; D is unresolved. CDR3 length equals 14 residues. Germline V gene lookup returns CDR1 SNHLY and CDR2 FYNNEI. V lost 2 bases and J 4 bases, leaving 11 bases between the germline ends.

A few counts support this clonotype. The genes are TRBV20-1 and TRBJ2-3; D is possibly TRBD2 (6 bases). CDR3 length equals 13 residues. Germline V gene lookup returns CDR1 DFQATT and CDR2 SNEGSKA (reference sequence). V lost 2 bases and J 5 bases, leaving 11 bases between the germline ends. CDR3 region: CSARWGVVDTQYF. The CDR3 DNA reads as TGCAGTGCTAGATGGGGGGTCGTAGATACGCAGTATTTT.

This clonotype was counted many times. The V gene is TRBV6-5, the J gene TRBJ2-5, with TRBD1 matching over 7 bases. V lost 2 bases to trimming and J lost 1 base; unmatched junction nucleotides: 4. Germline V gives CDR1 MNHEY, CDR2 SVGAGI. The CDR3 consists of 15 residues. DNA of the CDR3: TGTGCCAGCAGTTACCACGGGACAGCCCAAGAGACCCAGTACTTC. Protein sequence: CASSYHGTAQETQYF.

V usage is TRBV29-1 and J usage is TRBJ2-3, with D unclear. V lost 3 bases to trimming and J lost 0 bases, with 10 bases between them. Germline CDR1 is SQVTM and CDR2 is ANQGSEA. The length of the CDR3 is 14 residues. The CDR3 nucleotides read TGCAGCGTTGATGATACCCGGAGCACAGATACGCAGTATTTT. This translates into CSVDDTRSTDTQYF.